This TCR beta chain came from a study of CD8 T cells in ankylosing spondylitis. Quantitative 5'-RACE with molecular barcodes produced the TCR beta libraries. Via MiXCR, TCRdb re-called the 5' RACE reads, giving one row per CDR3 protein. This table holds about 250,000 distinct CDR3 sequences, roughly 32% found once. V dropped 4 bases and J dropped 5 bases, with 16 bases sitting between them. The CDR3 sequence is 14 residues long. Looked up from germline, CDR1 is SGHKS and CDR2 is YYEKEE (reference sequence). Findings and limits, study-wide: Significant enrichment of disease-linked clones was reportedly seen in matched ankylosing spondylitis synovial fluid. Within ankylosing spondylitis blood, a TCR beta motif made up of seven or eight highly homologous variants appeared to be characteristic. Disease-linked clones proved CD8+ and comparatively uncommon in peripheral blood.

For this clonotype: Antigen specificity is unknown.

This sequence was found in a male donor with ankylosing spondylitis or in good health (not recorded which). The sequenced sample was blood, either unsorted or a sorted T cell fraction (not recorded which). The rearrangement joins TRBV5-5 to TRBJ2-7; a possible D gene is TRBD2 (5 bases). The CDR3 sequence: CASSMNTRTDEQYF. The CDR3, as DNA: TGTGCCAGCAGCATGAATACTAGAACCGACGAGCAGTACTTC.